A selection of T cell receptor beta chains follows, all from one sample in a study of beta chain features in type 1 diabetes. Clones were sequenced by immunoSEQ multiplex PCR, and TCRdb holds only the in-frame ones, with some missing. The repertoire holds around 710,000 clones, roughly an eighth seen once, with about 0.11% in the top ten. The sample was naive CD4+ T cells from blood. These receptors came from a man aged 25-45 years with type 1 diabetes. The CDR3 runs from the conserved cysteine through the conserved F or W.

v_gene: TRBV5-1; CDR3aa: CASSFGGMNTEAFF
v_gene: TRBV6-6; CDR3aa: CAIRDRGLDTEAFF
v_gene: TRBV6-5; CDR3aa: CASISSGTENTEAFF
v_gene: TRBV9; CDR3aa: CASSVVHSGWGTGELFF
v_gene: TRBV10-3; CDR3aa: CAISQDRGVSPLHF
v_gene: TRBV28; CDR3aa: CASSSVGLADYEQYF
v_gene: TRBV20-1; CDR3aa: CSVRTYEQYF
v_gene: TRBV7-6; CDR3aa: CASTTGGPYNEQFF
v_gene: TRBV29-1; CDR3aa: CSVAGPENIQYF
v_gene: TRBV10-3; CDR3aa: CAISSDRGSYNEQFF
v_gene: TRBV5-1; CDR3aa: CASSLVQGPGTEAFF